Below, 21 T cell receptor beta chains from the same sample are listed, as sequenced in a study of T cells in localized non-small cell lung cancer. Clones were read by immunoSEQ multiplex PCR, and TCRdb kept only the in-frame ones, dropping some. The sample consists of some 20,000 clones, approximately 90% of them appearing once. The material sequenced was peripheral blood, taken before any cancer treatment. Receptor source: a woman aged 40-75 years with stage I lung adenocarcinoma.

V is TRBV5-5 and J is TRBJ2-7; possibly TRBD1 for D (6 bases). Germline loops: CDR1 SGHKS, CDR2 YYEKEE (reference sequence). With 4 bases removed from V and 3 bases from J, the gap between germline ends came to 11 bases. CDR3 length: 13 amino acids. CDR3 bases: TGTGCCAGCAGCCCAACACAGGGCTACGAGCAGTACTTC. It is translated as CASSPTQGYEQYF.

The CDR3 coding sequence is TGCGCCAGCAGCTCGCAAAGTGACACTGAAGCTTTCTTT. Its translation is CASSSQSDTEAFF. The chain joins TRBV5-1 to TRBJ1-1; D is uncertain. CDR3 length equals 13 residues. Trimming removed 3 bases at V and 3 bases at J, with 9 bases between. The germline CDR1 and CDR2 sequences are SGHRS and YFSETQ.

The DNA for the CDR3 is TGTGCCAGCAGCTTAGAGGTTACTAGCGGGAGTACAGATACGCAGTATTTT. This codes for CASSLEVTSGSTDTQYF. This chain uses TRBV7-2 with TRBJ2-3, with 11 bases aligning to TRBD2. V was clipped by 1 base and J by 3 bases; unmatched bases: 6. Germline CDR1 SGHTA, CDR2 FQGNSA. The CDR3 contains 17 residues.

This rearrangement joins TRBV29-1 to TRBJ1-3; D is ambiguous. The CDR3 is made up of 12 amino acids. The V gene's germline CDR1 is SQVTM and CDR2 ANQGSEA. Trimming shortened V by 6 bases and J by 0 bases, and 6 bases separated the two germline ends. The CDR3 reads CSVHLSGNTIYF. CDR3 DNA sequence: TGCAGCGTACACCTCTCTGGAAACACCATATATTTT.

The V and J genes are TRBV4-2 and TRBJ1-5, with D tentatively TRBD1 (5 bases). The CDR3 totals 16 residues. The ends were cut back, 0 bases at V and 4 bases at J, with 13 bases in the middle. In germline, CDR1 is LGHNA, CDR2 YNFKEQ. CDR3 DNA sequence: TGTGCCAGCAGCCAAGAGGGAGGGGAATGGAATCAGCCCCAGCATTTT. Translating it yields CASSQEGGEWNQPQHF.

V usage is TRBV5-1 and J usage is TRBJ2-1, with D possibly matching TRBD2 (7 bases). Per germline, CDR1 SGHRS and CDR2 YFSETQ. Trimming shortened V by 6 bases and J by 8 bases, and 15 bases separated the two germline ends. The CDR3 totals 13 residues. CDR3 region: CASKEGGPYEQFF. DNA for the CDR3: TGCGCCAGCAAGGAGGGGGGGCCCTATGAGCAGTTCTTC.

The chain combines TRBV7-2 with TRBJ1-1; D ambiguous. The CDR3 consists of 14 residues. Looked up from germline, CDR1 is SGHTA and CDR2 is FQGNSA. With 1 base removed from V and 1 base from J, the gap between germline ends came to 7 bases. DNA of the CDR3: TGTGCCAGCAGCTTAGTGGCGGGGAACACTGAAGCTTTCTTT. Protein: CASSLVAGNTEAFF.

Written as DNA, the CDR3 is TGTGCCAGCAGCCTTAGACTAGCGGAAGTGGAGCAGTACTTC. It encodes CASSLRLAEVEQYF. The rearrangement uses TRBV7-2 and TRBJ2-7; 9 bases agree with TRBD2. The CDR3 contains 14 residues. In germline, CDR1 is SGHTA, CDR2 FQGNSA. With V trimmed by 5 bases and J by 7 bases, 9 bases remained unmatched.

This chain joins TRBV4-2 and TRBJ1-2, with no clear D. There are 15 residues in the CDR3. Germline values: CDR1 LGHNA, CDR2 YNFKEQ. The V end lost 4 bases, the J end lost 2 bases, and 14 bases lay between the germline ends. The CDR3 is CASSPSPTVNYGYTF. CDR3 nucleotides: TGTGCCAGCAGCCCATCCCCCACGGTGAACTATGGCTACACCTTC.

This rearrangement joins TRBV7-9 to TRBJ1-3; D is undetermined. The CDR3 length is 15 residues. Germline CDR1 is SEHNR and CDR2 is FQNEAQ (reference sequence). V lost 2 bases, J lost 1 base, and 9 bases lay in between. This CDR3 reads CASSLMASSGNTIYF. The CDR3 DNA follows: TGTGCCAGCAGCTTAATGGCTTCTTCTGGAAACACCATATATTTT.

This sequence joins TRBV12-5 and TRBJ1-5, with D maybe TRBD1 (6 bases). With 4 bases removed from V and 7 bases from J, the gap between germline ends came to 14 bases. This CDR3 is 14 amino acids long. Germline V gene data show CDR1 as LGHNT and CDR2 as FRNRAP. This CDR3 reads CASGSQGGWQPQHF. In nucleotides, the CDR3 is TGTGCTAGTGGTTCACAGGGAGGGTGGCAGCCCCAGCATTTT.

The CDR3 region is CASSIGGQADYGYTF. The CDR3, as DNA: TGTGCCAGTAGTATCGGCGGACAGGCGGACTATGGCTACACCTTC. This chain connects TRBV19 to TRBJ1-2; 7 bases align to TRBD1. Per germline, CDR1 LNHDA and CDR2 SQIVND (reference sequence). Germline trimming cut 3 bases from V and 3 bases from J; bases unmatched to any gene: 7. This CDR3 spans 15 amino acids.

This CDR3 reads CATGARSSDTQYF. The DNA of the CDR3 is TGTGCCACCGGAGCTAGATCGTCAGATACGCAGTATTTT. The chain has TRBV10-3 and TRBJ2-3; no clear D. V was trimmed by 10 bases and J by 4 bases, leaving 15 bases between them. From germline, CDR1 is ENHRY and CDR2 SYGVKD. The CDR3 spans 13 residues.

The chain joins TRBV6-5 to TRBJ1-2; 7 nucleotides agree with TRBD1. J gave up 4 bases and V 6 bases, and 8 bases lay outside the gene matches. This CDR3 comprises 14 residues. Germline values: CDR1 MNHEY, CDR2 SVGAGI. The CDR3 here is CASSTTGEGYGYTF. DNA for the CDR3: TGTGCCAGCAGCACAACAGGGGAGGGCTATGGCTACACCTTC.

J is TRBJ2-1 and V is TRBV27, with 10 nucleotides matching TRBD2. J gave up 12 bases and V 7 bases, and 12 bases lay outside the gene matches. This CDR3 is built from 14 residues. The germline gives CDR1 MNHEY, CDR2 SMNVEV (reference sequence). CDR3 loop: CASTPGLAGDRQFF. DNA of the CDR3: TGTGCCAGCACCCCCGGGCTAGCGGGAGATCGGCAGTTCTTC.

V and J are TRBV10-3 and TRBJ1-1; D ambiguous. V shed 6 bases and J shed 0 bases, with 17 bases lying between them. The germline V gene encodes CDR1 ENHRY and CDR2 SYGVKD. This CDR3 spans 16 amino acids. The CDR3 DNA sequence: TGTGCCATCAGAGACTCCAGCAGCGGGGTGAACACTGAAGCTTTCTTT. Translation gives CAIRDSSSGVNTEAFF.

The chain employs TRBV5-1 and TRBJ1-5; D is unresolved. The length of the CDR3 is 14 residues. The V gene's germline CDR1 is SGHRS and CDR2 YFSETQ. The ends were cut back, 3 bases at V and 9 bases at J, with 16 bases in the middle. The CDR3 spells CASSSGRLESPQHF. CDR3 nucleotides: TGCGCCAGCAGCTCGGGCCGGCTGGAATCGCCCCAGCATTTT.

This clone has just one count. The CDR3, as DNA: TGTGCCAGCCCACGAAAGACCTATGGCTACACCTTC. Its translation: CASPRKTYGYTF. The chain joins TRBV5-8 to TRBJ1-2; no clear D. Germline lookup yields CDR1 SGHTS and CDR2 YDEGEE. The CDR3 length is 12 residues. Trimming took off 7 bases at V and 4 bases at J, with 11 bases between the two ends. Together with reference TRBV5-8 and TRBJ1-2, the CDR3 gives the full variable domain: EAGVTQSPTHLIKTRGQQATLRCSPISGHTSVYWYQQALGLGLQFLLWYDEGEERNRGNFPPRFSGRQFPNYSSELNVNALELEDSALYLCASPRKTYGYTFGSGTRLTVV.

This clone was detected only once. This chain links TRBV5-1 with TRBJ2-1; 8 bases are shared with TRBD2. Germline V gene data show CDR1 as SGHRS and CDR2 as YFSETQ. The CDR3 loop spans 13 amino acids. The junction had 7 bases not matched to a gene; V was cut back by 4 bases and J by 10 bases. CDR3 nucleotide sequence: TGCGCCAGCAGCGTCACCGTAGCGGGGGAGCAGTTCTTC. Translated: CASSVTVAGEQFF.

The chain carries TRBV30 and TRBJ2-7, with D perhaps TRBD2 (6 bases). The germline V gene encodes CDR1 GTSNPN and CDR2 SVGIG (reference sequence). The CDR3 covers 14 residues. Trimming cost V 0 bases and J 4 bases, with 13 bases left between them. CDR3 loop: CAWSVGGVGYEQYF. Written as DNA, the CDR3 is TGTGCCTGGAGTGTAGGCGGGGTGGGGTACGAGCAGTACTTC.

J is TRBJ2-3 and V is TRBV5-8; D is ambiguous. Germline V lookup: CDR1 SGHTS, CDR2 YDEGEE. The CDR3 is 14 residues long. The V end lost 0 bases, the J end lost 2 bases, and 7 bases lay between the germline ends. The CDR3 spells CASSLARNTDTQYF. The CDR3 DNA follows: TGTGCCAGCAGCTTGGCCAGGAACACAGATACGCAGTATTTT.